The following is a T cell receptor (beta chain) sequence with its context. What this receptor recognizes is not known. The record has no base qualities; no much larger clone is one base away. This sample is part of a study of T cell repertoires in cytomegalovirus infection (dated by TCRdb to about 2019). Broadly, across the study: Recently identified HLA-C-restricted CMV epitopes, whose presentation resists viral immunomodulation, were targeted by peptide stimulations together with well-studied HLA-B-restricted epitopes. Because public TCR beta signatures pointed to carriage of CMV infection together with the matching HLA type, the HLA type of each donor mattered for the analysis. The paper's findings and limits, for the study overall: The ex vivo response was dominated by HLA-C-restricted CMV-specific TCR beta clonotypes, and the single most frequent clonotype in two of eight donors was supplied by these HLA-C-restricted clonotypes. Cumulative frequency of public TCR beta family members discriminated carriers of CMV infection plus the relevant HLA type in this cohort and an independent 352-donor cohort.

The cysteine opens and the phenylalanine closes a CDR3 of 16 amino acids. Of all the DNA, just the CDR3 is kept, 48 bases in frame from base 1. At the junction V is shortened by 0 bases and J by 2 bases; bases outside the gene matches: 5. Via the germline V gene (reference sequence), CDR1 is MNHNY and CDR2 SVGAGI. Sequenced using an Illumina HiSeq 1500. The public reads were run again by TCRdb, first through fastp at Q25 and then through MiXCR, and only productive beta chains were kept. A single entry per CDR3 protein holds the most common genes and DNA from its merged rows. The sample yields some 560,000 distinct CDR3 sequences; just under 40% were counted once. In total, the top ten clones hold 48% of the sample. The treatment or condition label, read with the paper, signifies: in vitro stimulation with specific CMV peptide epitopes to enrich CMV-specific T cells.

The sequence came from a human donor in good health (CMV status not recorded). Some clones in this sample may be carry-over from other donors' samples. The chain employs TRBV6-6 and TRBJ2-7; TRBD1 agrees with 9 junctional bases. Sequencing used cultured PBMCs, obtained from culture after CMV antigen stimulation. Here is the DNA: TGTGCCAGCAGTTACTCGGTCGACAGGGGGGCCTACGAGCAGTACTTC. Translated, this is CASSYSVDRGAYEQYF.